Listed here are 27 T cell receptor beta chains from one sample, sequenced in a study of response to subunit inactivated influenza vaccine. TCRdb reanalysed the RT-PCR reads using MiXCR and keeps one entry per CDR3 protein. The table shows roughly 790,000 distinct CDR3 sequences, with 21% occurring only once. Sequencing used PBMCs from blood, obtained roughly 5 days after vaccination. The receptors come from a man aged 50-60 years who received an inactivated influenza vaccine.

The genes are TRBV6-1 and TRBJ2-7; 7 bases are a match to TRBD1. Germline trimming cut 1 base from V and 4 bases from J; bases unmatched to any gene: 7. Germline V CDR1 and CDR2: MNHNS, SASEGT. CDR3 length: 15 amino acids. The CDR3 nucleotides read TGTGCCAGCAGTGAAGGGGGACAGACCGTTTACGAGCAGTACTTC. This translates into CASSEGGQTVYEQYF.

The chain links TRBV4-3 to TRBJ2-3; D is unclear. The CDR3 consists of 14 residues. Germline CDR1 and CDR2: LGHNA and YSLEER. Between the trimmed V and J ends, which lost 1 base and 5 bases, there was a span of 10 bases. CDR3 in amino acids: CASSQASRRDTQYF. The CDR3 coding sequence is TGCGCCAGCAGCCAAGCGTCCCGGAGAGATACGCAGTATTTT.

The chain has TRBV29-1 and TRBJ2-2; 7 positions agree with TRBD2. CDR1 is SQVTM and CDR2 is ANQGSEA in the germline V gene. With 6 bases clipped from V and 5 bases from J, the junction kept 6 bases outside the gene matches. This CDR3 contains 13 residues. As DNA, the CDR3 is TGCAGCGTCCGACCCGGGGGGACCGGGGAGCTGTTTTTT. Amino acids: CSVRPGGTGELFF.

With respect to this clonotype: An end of the junction differs from the germline gene, which may be a read error. CDR3 bases: TGTGCCAGCAGTCGGGGGGCTGGCGCGGCTCAGAGTGACTTC. It encodes CASSRGAGAAQSDF. J is TRBJ2-7 and V is TRBV7-2; possible D gene TRBD2, 7 bases. This CDR3 has 14 amino acids. Per germline, CDR1 SGHTA and CDR2 FQGNSA.

The chain joins TRBV3-1 to TRBJ1-6, with D possibly TRBD1 on 6 matching bases. The CDR3 covers 16 residues. V was shortened by 4 bases and J by 12 bases, with 22 bases between the two germline ends. The germline gives CDR1 LGHDT, CDR2 YNNKEL (reference sequence). The CDR3 reads CASSRTGSTAGRPLHF. The DNA for the CDR3 is TGTGCCAGCAGCCGAACAGGGAGTACGGCTGGTCGACCCCTCCACTTT.

V gene TRBV6-1 combines with J gene TRBJ1-2; 9 bases match TRBD1. The ends lost 5 bases at V and 8 bases at J; junction bases unmatched: 15. Germline V gives CDR1 MNHNS, CDR2 SASEGT. CDR3 length: 16 amino acids. CDR3 amino acids: CASSRSPGTGMKGYTF. For the CDR3, the DNA is TGTGCCAGCAGTCGAAGTCCCGGGACAGGGATGAAGGGCTACACCTTC.

The chain is built from TRBV12-3 or TRBV12-4 and TRBJ2-4, with D possibly being TRBD2 (5 bases). Deletions cut 3 bases from V and 5 bases from J, with 14 bases between. CDR3 length: 15 residues. The CDR3 loop is CASSFLLGVQNIQYF. CDR3 DNA sequence: TGTGCCAGCAGTTTTCTCCTGGGAGTCCAAAACATTCAGTACTTC.

The chain recombines TRBV20-1 with TRBJ1-1; TRBD1 might be the D (6 bases). Trimming shortened V by 1 base and J by 1 base, and 10 bases separated the two germline ends. Germline-derived CDR1 and CDR2 are DFQATT and SNEGSKA (reference sequence). The CDR3 consists of 14 residues. CDR3 loop: CSARVGTKNTEAFF. CDR3 in DNA: TGCAGTGCTAGAGTTGGGACAAAGAACACTGAAGCTTTCTTT.

There are a few counts of this clonotype. V and J are TRBV10-3 and TRBJ2-5; TRBD2 matches 13 bases. This CDR3 is built from 15 residues. V dropped 3 bases and J dropped 5; count of bases not matched to a gene: 3. Germline CDR1 and CDR2: ENHRY and SYGVKD. Written as DNA, the CDR3 is TGTGCCATCAGTGACATGACTAGCGGGGGGGAGACCCAGTACTTC. Its translation: CAISDMTSGGETQYF.

This clonotype was counted once. V and J are TRBV28 and TRBJ2-5, with 7 bases lining up with TRBD1. The junction had 6 bases not matched to a gene; V was cut back by 5 bases and J by 3 bases. The CDR3 runs to 14 residues. CDR1 MDHEN and CDR2 SYDVKM come from the germline V gene. The CDR3 DNA is TGTGCCAGCAGTATACAGGGGACGAAAGAGACCCAGTACTTC. Residues: CASSIQGTKETQYF. The full variable domain, rest sourced from reference TRBV28 and TRBJ2-5, is DVKVTQSSRYLVKRTGEKVFLECVQDMDHENMFWYRQDPGLGLRLIYFSYDVKMKEKGDIPEGYSVSREKKERFSLILESASTNQTSMYLCASSIQGTKETQYFGPGTRLLVL.

This clonotype has a count of ten or more. The V call is TRBV24-1, the J call TRBJ2-2; the match to TRBD1 covers 7 bases. The CDR3 is 15 residues long. CDR1 is KGHDR, CDR2 SFDVKD, per germline. Trimming took 4 bases from V and 3 from J; bases not matched to a gene: 4. The DNA for the CDR3 is TGTGCCACCAGTGAGGCGACAGGGTACACCGGGGAGCTGTTTTTT. This gives the protein CATSEATGYTGELFF.

V and J are TRBV28 and TRBJ2-4; D is undetermined. The CDR3 is 15 amino acids. The V and J ends lost 4 bases and 1 base respectively, with 11 bases between them. The germline V gene has CDR1 MDHEN and CDR2 SYDVKM. The CDR3 protein is CASSYPTGAKNIQYF. CDR3 coding DNA: TGTGCCAGCAGTTACCCCACTGGTGCCAAAAACATTCAGTACTTC.

The chain is built from TRBV28 and TRBJ2-7, with D possibly matching TRBD1 (6 bases). This CDR3 is built from 14 residues. Germline values: CDR1 MDHEN, CDR2 SYDVKM. V shed 5 bases and J shed 0 bases, with 11 bases lying between them. The CDR3 is CASSPHRVSYEQYF. The CDR3, as DNA: TGTGCCAGCAGTCCACACAGGGTCTCCTACGAGCAGTACTTC. The variable domain in full, with the rest retrieved from reference TRBV28 and TRBJ2-7, is DVKVTQSSRYLVKRTGEKVFLECVQDMDHENMFWYRQDPGLGLRLIYFSYDVKMKEKGDIPEGYSVSREKKERFSLILESASTNQTSMYLCASSPHRVSYEQYFGPGTRLTVT.

This rearrangement joins TRBV5-1 to TRBJ1-2; 9 bases agree with TRBD1. The CDR3 is made up of 18 amino acids. Germline trimming cut 4 bases from V and 1 base from J; bases unmatched to any gene: 14. Looked up from germline, CDR1 is SGHRS and CDR2 is YFSETQ. The CDR3 nucleotides are TGCGCCAGCAGCAGGACTACAGGGGGCCTAGCCCTTAACTATGGCTACACCTTC. It translates to CASSRTTGGLALNYGYTF.

This clonotype has just a few counts. V and J are TRBV7-9 and TRBJ2-1, with 9 bases that match TRBD1. The CDR3 extends over 16 amino acids. V gave up 4 bases and J gave up 6 bases; unmatched junction bases: 10. Germline V CDR1 and CDR2: SEHNR, FQNEAQ (reference sequence). This CDR3 reads CASSSQYGTGINEQFF. The CDR3 nucleotides read TGTGCCAGCAGCTCCCAATATGGGACAGGGATCAATGAGCAGTTCTTC.

V gene TRBV24-1 combines with J gene TRBJ2-5, with 9 bases lining up with TRBD1. There are 13 residues in the CDR3. Germline lookup yields CDR1 KGHDR and CDR2 SFDVKD. The V gene end was trimmed by 3 bases and the J gene end by 9 bases; junction bases not matched to a gene: 4. CDR3 nucleotide sequence: TGTGCCACCAGTGATGGGACAGGGTCACCCCAGTACTTC. The encoded protein is CATSDGTGSPQYF.

This clonotype was detected only a few times. The chain is built from TRBV20-1 and TRBJ1-1, with 7 bases matching TRBD1. Trimming removed 0 bases from V and 1 base from J; junction bases left unmatched: 8. Germline values: CDR1 DFQATT, CDR2 SNEGSKA (reference sequence). This CDR3 contains 16 residues. CDR3 nucleotides: TGCAGTGCTAGAGATCTGCTACAGGGGCGGAACACTGAAGCTTTCTTT. Protein sequence: CSARDLLQGRNTEAFF.

This clonotype came up a few times. The chain uses TRBV12-3 or TRBV12-4 and TRBJ2-1; D gene uncertain. The CDR3 has 14 residues. Trimming pared 1 base from V and 2 bases from J, leaving 6 bases between. CDR3 sequence reads: CASSLGFTYNEQFF. CDR3 nucleotide sequence: TGTGCCAGCAGTTTAGGCTTCACCTACAATGAGCAGTTCTTC.

The chain carries TRBV18 and TRBJ2-4; D uncertain. With 3 bases removed from V and 0 bases from J, the gap between germline ends came to 6 bases. This CDR3 comprises 14 residues. The germline CDR1 and CDR2 sequences are KGHSH and LQKENI. The CDR3 nucleotides read TGTGCCAGCTCACCGCCTTCAGCCAAAAACATTCAGTACTTC. This encodes CASSPPSAKNIQYF.

This clonotype was seen only once. The chain joins TRBV5-6 to TRBJ2-7; 7 nucleotides match TRBD2. The CDR3 consists of 16 residues. V was pared by 4 bases and J by 2 bases, with 12 bases of the junction left unmatched. In germline, CDR1 is SGHDT, CDR2 YYEEEE. DNA for the CDR3: TGTGCCAGCAGCAGGTTTAAAAGCGGGACGGCCTACGAGCAGTACTTC. This sequence encodes CASSRFKSGTAYEQYF.

CDR3 residues: CASSPGGEGSYNEQFF. In nucleotides, the CDR3 is TGTGCCAGCAGTCCGGGGGGGGAGGGCTCCTACAATGAGCAGTTCTTC. The chain combines TRBV12-3 or TRBV12-4 with TRBJ2-1; 8 nucleotides line up with TRBD2. The CDR3 loop spans 16 amino acids. V lost 5 bases and J lost 0; bases outside the gene matches: 6.

The chain employs TRBV28 and TRBJ2-7; 11 nucleotides agree with TRBD2. The V gene's germline CDR1 is MDHEN and CDR2 SYDVKM. The CDR3 runs 15 residues. Losses at the gene ends were 5 bases for V and 6 bases for J; bases not matched to a gene: 9. The CDR3 protein is CASSERLAGLGEQYF. The DNA of the CDR3 is TGTGCCAGCAGTGAGAGACTAGCGGGACTCGGCGAGCAGTACTTC.

The CDR3 here is CASSFTGQGSSPLHF. CDR3 in DNA: TGCGCCAGCAGCTTCACGGGACAGGGGAGTTCACCCCTCCACTTT. The rearrangement uses TRBV5-1 and TRBJ1-6; 10 bases fit TRBD1. V was pared by 2 bases and J by 9 bases, with 5 bases of the junction left unmatched. The V gene's germline CDR1 is SGHRS and CDR2 YFSETQ. The CDR3 extends over 15 amino acids.

The chain's CDR3 is CASSLDRAQDTQYF. CDR3 nucleotide sequence: TGTGCCAGCAGCTTGGACAGGGCCCAGGATACGCAGTATTTT. The chain combines TRBV12-3 or TRBV12-4 with TRBJ2-3, with 8 bases aligning to TRBD1. The CDR3 consists of 14 residues. J lost 6 bases, V lost 6 bases, and 8 bases had no gene match.

This clonotype was seen a handful of times. V usage is TRBV12-3 or TRBV12-4 and J usage is TRBJ1-1; D remains unclear. CDR3 length equals 13 residues. V dropped 6 bases and J dropped 1 base, with 9 bases sitting between them. CDR3 DNA sequence: TGTGCCAGCAGGGTTAGCCCGAACACTGAAGCTTTCTTT. Translating it yields CASRVSPNTEAFF.

This clonotype was observed a few times. This chain links TRBV10-3 with TRBJ2-7, with 7 nucleotides matching TRBD2. The CDR3 is 15 amino acids. The germline gives CDR1 ENHRY, CDR2 SYGVKD. V gave up 0 bases and J gave up 3 bases; unmatched junction bases: 5. The CDR3 sequence: CAISESPSGRYEQYF. The CDR3, as DNA: TGTGCCATCAGTGAGTCGCCTAGCGGACGCTACGAGCAGTACTTC.

This clonotype appeared many times. The chain couples TRBV6-4 to TRBJ2-3; weak D call: TRBD1 (6 bases). The CDR3 has 13 residues. Trimming removed 0 bases from V and 6 bases from J, with 7 bases in between. CDR1 is MRHNA and CDR2 is SNTAGT in the germline V gene. CDR3 loop: CASSDSGADTQYF. For the CDR3, the DNA is TGTGCCAGCAGTGACTCGGGGGCGGATACGCAGTATTTT.